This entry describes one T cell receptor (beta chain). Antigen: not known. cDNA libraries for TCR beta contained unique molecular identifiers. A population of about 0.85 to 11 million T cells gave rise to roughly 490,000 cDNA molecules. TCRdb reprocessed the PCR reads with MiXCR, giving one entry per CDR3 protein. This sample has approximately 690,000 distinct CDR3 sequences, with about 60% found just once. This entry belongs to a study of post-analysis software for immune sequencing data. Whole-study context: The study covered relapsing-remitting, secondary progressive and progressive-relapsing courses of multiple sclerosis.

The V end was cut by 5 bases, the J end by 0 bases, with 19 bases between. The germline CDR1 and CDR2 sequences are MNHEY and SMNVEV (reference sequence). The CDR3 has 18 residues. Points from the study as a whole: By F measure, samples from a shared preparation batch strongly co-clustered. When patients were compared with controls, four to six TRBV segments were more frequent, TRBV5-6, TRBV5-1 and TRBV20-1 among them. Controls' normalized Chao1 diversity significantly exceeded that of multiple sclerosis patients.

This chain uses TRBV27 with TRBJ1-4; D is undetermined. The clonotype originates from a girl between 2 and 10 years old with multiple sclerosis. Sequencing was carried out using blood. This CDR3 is CASSPRGRSAATNEKLFF. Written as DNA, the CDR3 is TGTGCCAGCAGTCCCCGGGGAAGGTCCGCAGCAACTAATGAAAAACTGTTTTTT. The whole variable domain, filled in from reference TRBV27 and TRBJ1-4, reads EAQVTQNPRYLITVTGKKLTVTCSQNMNHEYMSWYRQDPGLGLRQIYYSMNVEVTDKGDVPEGYKVSRKEKRNFPLILESPSPNQTSLYFCASSPRGRSAATNEKLFFGSGTQLSVL.